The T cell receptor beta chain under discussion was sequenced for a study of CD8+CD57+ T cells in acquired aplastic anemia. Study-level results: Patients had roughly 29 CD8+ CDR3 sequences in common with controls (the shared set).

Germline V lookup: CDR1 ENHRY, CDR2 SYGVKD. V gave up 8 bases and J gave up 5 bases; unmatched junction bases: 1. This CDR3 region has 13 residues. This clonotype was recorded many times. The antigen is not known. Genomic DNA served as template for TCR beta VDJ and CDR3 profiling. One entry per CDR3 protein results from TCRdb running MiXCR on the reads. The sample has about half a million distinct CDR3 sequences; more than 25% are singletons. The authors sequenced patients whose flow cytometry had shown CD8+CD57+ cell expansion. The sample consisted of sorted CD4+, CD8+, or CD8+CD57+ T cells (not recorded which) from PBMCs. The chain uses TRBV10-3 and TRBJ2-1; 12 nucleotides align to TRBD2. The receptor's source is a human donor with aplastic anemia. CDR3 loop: CAISSGGDNEQFF. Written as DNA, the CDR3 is TGTGCCATCTCTAGCGGGGGGGACAATGAGCAGTTCTTC.